This record concerns one TCR beta chain sequence. The data belong to a study of blood T cells in healthy people across ages. Trimming took 0 bases from V and 6 from J; bases not matched to a gene: 7. Germline V gives CDR1 DFQATT, CDR2 SNEGSKA (reference sequence). CDR3 size: 15 residues. A J-beta primer mix and a sample-barcoded 5' primer were used in a second PCR of roughly 6 to 11 cycles. Each CDR3 protein gets one entry after TCRdb re-called the 5' RACE reads with MiXCR. The repertoire holds more than 500,000 distinct CDR3 sequences, 27% seen once, with roughly 18% in the top ten. The rearrangement uses TRBV20-1 and TRBJ2-1; 8 bases are shared with TRBD1. What was sequenced was blood. The receptor was derived from a woman aged 65 to 85 in good health. The CDR3 loop is CSARDPQGAVNEQFF. DNA of the CDR3: TGCAGTGCTAGAGATCCTCAGGGGGCGGTCAATGAGCAGTTCTTC.